Listed below are T cell receptor beta chains from one sample, sequenced in a study of shared clonotypes between healthy human individuals. Repertoires were generated with immunoSEQ multiplex PCR, while TCRdb's copy carries only in-frame clones and drops some. This table has millions of clones, roughly 95% appearing once. Sequenced material: naive CD8+ T cells sorted from blood. Every receptor here comes from a man between 18 and 35 years old in good health. Each CDR3 is given with its conserved first and last residue.

TRBJ2-7,TRBV4-3,14,CASSHGQGAREQYF
TRBJ2-5,TRBV4-1,14,CASSQEGGLETQYF
TRBJ1-2,TRBV30,13,CAWSTGGSYGYTF
TRBJ1-6,TRBV6-5,14,CATRASAHNSPLHF
TRBJ1-2,TRBV4-1,15,CASSQVPASRQGYTF
TRBJ2-5,TRBV2,12,CASRLVPETQYF
TRBJ1-5,TRBV5-1,15,CASSVEGQPAEPQHF
TRBJ1-4,TRBV4-1,15,CASSLSQGAGEKLFF
TRBJ1-5,TRBV9,11,CASSVGKPQHF
TRBJ1-5,TRBV6-4,13,CASSDRLGQPQHF
TRBJ1-4,TRBV10-1,14,CASSDGSVNEKLFF
TRBJ2-7,TRBV30,13,CAWDPGQGFEQYF
TRBJ2-7,TRBV4-3,15,CASSQDFTSVYEQYF
TRBJ1-5,TRBV6-1,15,CASSETGQTNQPQHF
TRBJ1-4,TRBV27,18,CASSRTGPMGATNEKLFF
TRBJ2-7,TRBV20-1,11,CSAPVPYEQYF
TRBJ1-4,TRBV5-6,16,CASSSRGEIIYEKLFF
TRBJ1-1,TRBV7-9,16,CASSEVGQRGNTEAFF
TRBJ2-3,TRBV9,11,CASSVSGTQYF
TRBJ1-6,TRBV5-6,15,CASSLQGIWDSPLHF
TRBJ1-5,TRBV4-3,18,CASSQDLGATEEDQPQHF
TRBJ1-3,TRBV9,13,CASSTDAGNTIYF
TRBJ2-3,TRBV5-6,13,CASSLRGGDTQYF